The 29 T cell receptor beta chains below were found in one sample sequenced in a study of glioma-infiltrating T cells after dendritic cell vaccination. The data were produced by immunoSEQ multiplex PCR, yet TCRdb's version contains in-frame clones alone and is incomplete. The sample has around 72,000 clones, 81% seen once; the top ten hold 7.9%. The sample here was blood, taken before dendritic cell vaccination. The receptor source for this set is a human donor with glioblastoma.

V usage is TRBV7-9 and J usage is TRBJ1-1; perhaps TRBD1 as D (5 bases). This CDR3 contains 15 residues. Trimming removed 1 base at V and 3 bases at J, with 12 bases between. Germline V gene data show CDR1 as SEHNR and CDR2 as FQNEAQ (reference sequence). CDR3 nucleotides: TGTGCCAGCAGCTTAGTTGCAGGGAAATACACTGAAGCTTTCTTT. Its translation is CASSLVAGKYTEAFF. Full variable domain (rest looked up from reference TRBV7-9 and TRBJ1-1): DTGVSQNPRHKITKRGQNVTFRCDPISEHNRLYWYRQTLGQGPEFLTYFQNEAQLEKSRLLSDRFSAERPKGSFSTLEIQRTEQGDSAMYLCASSLVAGKYTEAFFGQGTRLTVV.

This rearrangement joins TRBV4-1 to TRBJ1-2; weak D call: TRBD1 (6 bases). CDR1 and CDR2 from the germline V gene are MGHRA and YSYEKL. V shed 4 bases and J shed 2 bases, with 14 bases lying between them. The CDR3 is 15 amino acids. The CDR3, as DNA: TGCGCCAGCAGCCCAACACAGGGCTCAAACTATGGCTACACCTTC. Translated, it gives CASSPTQGSNYGYTF.

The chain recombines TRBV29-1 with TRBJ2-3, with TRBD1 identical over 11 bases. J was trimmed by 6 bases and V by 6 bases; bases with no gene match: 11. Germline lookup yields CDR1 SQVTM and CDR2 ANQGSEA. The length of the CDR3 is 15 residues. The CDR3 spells CSVKFLGQGADTQYF. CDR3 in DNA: TGCAGCGTAAAATTCCTTGGACAGGGGGCTGATACGCAGTATTTT.

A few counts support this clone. CDR3 sequence: CSVVEGGIQHF. For the CDR3, the DNA is TGCAGCGTTGTAGAGGGGGGGATCCAGCATTTT. The genes are TRBV29-1 and TRBJ1-5; TRBD1 is a possible D gene (6 bases). Germline V gives CDR1 SQVTM, CDR2 ANQGSEA. This CDR3 is built from 11 residues. The ends were cut back, 4 bases at V and 12 bases at J, with 13 bases in the middle.

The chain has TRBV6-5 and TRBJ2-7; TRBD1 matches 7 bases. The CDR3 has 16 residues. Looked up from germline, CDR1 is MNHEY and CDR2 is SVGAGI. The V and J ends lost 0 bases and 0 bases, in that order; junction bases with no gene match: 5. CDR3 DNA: TGTGCCAGCAGTTACTCGAGACAGGGATTCTCCTACGAGCAGTACTTC. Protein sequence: CASSYSRQGFSYEQYF.

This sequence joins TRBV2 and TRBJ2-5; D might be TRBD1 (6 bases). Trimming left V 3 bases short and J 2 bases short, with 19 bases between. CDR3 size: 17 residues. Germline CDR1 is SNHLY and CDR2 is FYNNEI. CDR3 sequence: CASSEIGRSQGQETQYF. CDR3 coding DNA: TGTGCCAGCAGTGAGATTGGTCGGTCACAGGGTCAAGAGACCCAGTACTTC.

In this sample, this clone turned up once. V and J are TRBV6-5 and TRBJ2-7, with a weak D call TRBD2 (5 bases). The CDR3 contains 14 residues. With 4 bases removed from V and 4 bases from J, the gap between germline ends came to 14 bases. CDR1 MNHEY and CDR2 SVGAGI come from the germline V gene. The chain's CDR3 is CASSSRGSLYEQYF. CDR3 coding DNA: TGTGCCAGCAGTTCCAGAGGGTCTTTGTACGAGCAGTACTTC.

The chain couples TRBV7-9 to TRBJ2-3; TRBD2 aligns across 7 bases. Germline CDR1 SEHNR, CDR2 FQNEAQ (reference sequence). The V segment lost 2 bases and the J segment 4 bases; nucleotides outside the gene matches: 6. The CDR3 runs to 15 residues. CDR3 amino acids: CASSLSGGYSDTQYF. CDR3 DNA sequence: TGTGCCAGCAGCTTATCGGGGGGTTATTCAGATACGCAGTATTTT.

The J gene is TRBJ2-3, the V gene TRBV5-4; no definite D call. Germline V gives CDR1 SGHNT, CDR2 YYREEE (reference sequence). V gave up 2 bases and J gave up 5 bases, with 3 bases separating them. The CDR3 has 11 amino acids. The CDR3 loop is CASSFKDTQYF. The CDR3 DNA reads TGTGCCAGCAGCTTCAAAGATACGCAGTATTTT.

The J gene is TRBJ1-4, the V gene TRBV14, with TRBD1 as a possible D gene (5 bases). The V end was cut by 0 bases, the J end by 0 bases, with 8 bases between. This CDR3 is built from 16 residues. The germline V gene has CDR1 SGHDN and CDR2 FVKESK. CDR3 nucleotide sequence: TGTGCCAGCAGCCAAGATGTAGGGGCAACTAATGAAAAACTGTTTTTT. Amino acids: CASSQDVGATNEKLFF.

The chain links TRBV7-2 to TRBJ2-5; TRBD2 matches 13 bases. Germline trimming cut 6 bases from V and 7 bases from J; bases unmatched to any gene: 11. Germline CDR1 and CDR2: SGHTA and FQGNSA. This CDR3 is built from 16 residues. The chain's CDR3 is CASSLTSGGREGTQYF. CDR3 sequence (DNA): TGTGCCAGCAGTCTGACTAGCGGGGGGCGGGAGGGGACCCAGTACTTC.

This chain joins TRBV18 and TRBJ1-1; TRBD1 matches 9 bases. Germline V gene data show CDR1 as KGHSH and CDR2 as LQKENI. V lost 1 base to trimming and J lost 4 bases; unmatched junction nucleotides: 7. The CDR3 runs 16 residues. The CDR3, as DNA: TGTGCCAGCTCACCACTTCCGGGACAGGGATTCACTGAAGCTTTCTTT. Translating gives CASSPLPGQGFTEAFF.

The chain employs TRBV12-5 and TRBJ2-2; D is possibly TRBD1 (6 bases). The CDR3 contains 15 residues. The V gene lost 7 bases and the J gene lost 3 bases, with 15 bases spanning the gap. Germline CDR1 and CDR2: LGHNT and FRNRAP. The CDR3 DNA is TGTGCTAGTGATATGGACAGAGATTACACCGGGGAGCTGTTTTTT. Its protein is CASDMDRDYTGELFF.

CDR3 loop: CAWSVRELAGVHYEQYF. Written as DNA, the CDR3 is TGTGCCTGGAGTGTACGGGAACTAGCGGGAGTTCACTACGAGCAGTACTTC. This chain connects TRBV30 to TRBJ2-7; 11 bases are a match to TRBD2. The ends lost 0 bases at V and 3 bases at J; junction bases unmatched: 10. Germline loops: CDR1 GTSNPN, CDR2 SVGIG (reference sequence). This CDR3 is built from 17 residues. Drawing the rest from reference TRBV30 and TRBJ2-7, the complete variable domain is SQTIHQWPATLVQPVGSPLSLECTVEGTSNPNLYWYRQAAGRGLQLLFYSVGIGQISSEVPQNLSASRPQDRQFILSSKKLLLSDSGFYLCAWSVRELAGVHYEQYFGPGTRLTVT.

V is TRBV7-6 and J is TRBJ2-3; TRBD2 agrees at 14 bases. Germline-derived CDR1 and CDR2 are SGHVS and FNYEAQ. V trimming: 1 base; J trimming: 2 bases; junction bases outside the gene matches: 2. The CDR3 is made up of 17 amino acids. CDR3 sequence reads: CASSLGLAGGFTDTQYF. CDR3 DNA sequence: TGTGCCAGCAGCTTAGGACTAGCGGGGGGGTTCACAGATACGCAGTATTTT.

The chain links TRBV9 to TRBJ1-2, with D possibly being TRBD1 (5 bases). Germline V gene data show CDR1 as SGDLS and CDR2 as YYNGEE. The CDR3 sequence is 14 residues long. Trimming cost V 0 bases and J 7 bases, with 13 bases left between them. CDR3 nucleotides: TGTGCCAGCAGCGTAGGGGGGGAAACGGGTGGCTACACCTTC. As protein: CASSVGGETGGYTF.

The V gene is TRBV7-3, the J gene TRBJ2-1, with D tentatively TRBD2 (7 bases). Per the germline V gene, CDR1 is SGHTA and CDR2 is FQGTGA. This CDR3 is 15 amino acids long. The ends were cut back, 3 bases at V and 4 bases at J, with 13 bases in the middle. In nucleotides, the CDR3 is TGTGCCAGCAGCTTGACCGGGGGGCTTTACAATGAGCAGTTCTTC. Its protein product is CASSLTGGLYNEQFF.

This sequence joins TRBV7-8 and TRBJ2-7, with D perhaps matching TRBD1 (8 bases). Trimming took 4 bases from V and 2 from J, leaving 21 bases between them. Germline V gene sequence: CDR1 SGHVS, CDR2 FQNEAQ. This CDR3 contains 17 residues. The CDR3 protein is CASSWGGTGLIPYEQYF. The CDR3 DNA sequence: TGTGCCAGCAGCTGGGGGGGGACAGGCCTTATCCCCTACGAGCAGTACTTC.

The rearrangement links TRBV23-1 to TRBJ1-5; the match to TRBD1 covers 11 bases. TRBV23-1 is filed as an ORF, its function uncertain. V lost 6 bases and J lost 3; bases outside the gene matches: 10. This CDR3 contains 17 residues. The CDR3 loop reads CASSLITGQGVNQPQHF. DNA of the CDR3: TGCGCCAGCAGCCTTATAACGGGACAGGGGGTCAATCAGCCCCAGCATTTT.

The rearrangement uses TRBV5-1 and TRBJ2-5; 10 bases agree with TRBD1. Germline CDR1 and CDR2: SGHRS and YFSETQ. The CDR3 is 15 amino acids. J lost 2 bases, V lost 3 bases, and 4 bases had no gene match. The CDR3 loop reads CASSSGQGKQETQYF. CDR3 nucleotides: TGCGCCAGCAGCTCGGGACAGGGGAAACAAGAGACCCAGTACTTC. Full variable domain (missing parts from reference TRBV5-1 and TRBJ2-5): KAGVTQTPRYLIKTRGQQVTLSCSPISGHRSVSWYQQTPGQGLQFLFEYFSETQRNKGNFPGRFSGRQFSNSRSEMNVSTLELGDSALYLCASSSGQGKQETQYFGPGTRLLVL.

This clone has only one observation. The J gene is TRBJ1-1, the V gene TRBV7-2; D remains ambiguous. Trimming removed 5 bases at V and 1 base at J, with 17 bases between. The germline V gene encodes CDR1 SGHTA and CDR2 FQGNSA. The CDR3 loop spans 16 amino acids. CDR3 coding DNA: TGTGCCAGCAGCCAAGGAATTGGCAACAGGAACACTGAAGCTTTCTTT. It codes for CASSQGIGNRNTEAFF.

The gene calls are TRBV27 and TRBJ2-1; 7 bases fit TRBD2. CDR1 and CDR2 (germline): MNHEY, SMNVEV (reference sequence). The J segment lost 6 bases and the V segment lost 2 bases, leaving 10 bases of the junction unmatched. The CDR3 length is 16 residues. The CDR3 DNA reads TGTGCCAGCAGTTTAGTGGGGAACGGGGGGTCCAATGAGCAGTTCTTC. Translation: CASSLVGNGGSNEQFF.

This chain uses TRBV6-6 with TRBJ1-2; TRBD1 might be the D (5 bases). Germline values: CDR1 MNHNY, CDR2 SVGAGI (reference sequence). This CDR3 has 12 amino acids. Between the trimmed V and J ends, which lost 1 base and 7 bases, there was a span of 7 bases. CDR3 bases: TGTGCCAGCAGTTACTTCGGGGGTGGCTACACCTTC. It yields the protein CASSYFGGGYTF.

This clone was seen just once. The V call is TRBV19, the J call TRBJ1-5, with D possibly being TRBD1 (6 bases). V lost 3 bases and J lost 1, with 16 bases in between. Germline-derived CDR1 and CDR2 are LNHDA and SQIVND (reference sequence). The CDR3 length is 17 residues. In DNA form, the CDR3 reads TGTGCCAGTAGTATGGTCGCGGGCAGGGGAAGCAATCAGCCCCAGCATTTT. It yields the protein CASSMVAGRGSNQPQHF. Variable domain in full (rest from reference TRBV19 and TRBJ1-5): DGGITQSPKYLFRKEGQNVTLSCEQNLNHDAMYWYRQDPGQGLRLIYYSQIVNDFQKGDIAEGYSVSREKKESFPLTVTSAQKNPTAFYLCASSMVAGRGSNQPQHFGDGTRLSIL.

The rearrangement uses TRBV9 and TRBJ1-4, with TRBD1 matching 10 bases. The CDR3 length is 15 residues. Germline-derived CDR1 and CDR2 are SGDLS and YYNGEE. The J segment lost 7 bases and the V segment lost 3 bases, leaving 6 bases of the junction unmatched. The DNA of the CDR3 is TGTGCCAGCAGCGCTGGACAGGGGGGAATTGAAAAACTGTTTTTT. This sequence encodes CASSAGQGGIEKLFF.

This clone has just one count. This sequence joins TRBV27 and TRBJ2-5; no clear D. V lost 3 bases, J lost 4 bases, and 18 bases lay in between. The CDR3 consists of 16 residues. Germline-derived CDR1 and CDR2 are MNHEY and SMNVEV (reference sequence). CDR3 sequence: CASSFPRSSLGETQYF. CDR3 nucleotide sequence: TGTGCCAGCAGTTTCCCGAGATCCTCCCTTGGAGAGACCCAGTACTTC.

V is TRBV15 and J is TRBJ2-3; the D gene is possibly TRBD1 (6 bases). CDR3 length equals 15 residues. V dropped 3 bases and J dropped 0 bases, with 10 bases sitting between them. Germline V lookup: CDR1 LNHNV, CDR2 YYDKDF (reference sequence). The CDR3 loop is CATSRDRASTDTQYF. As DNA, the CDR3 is TGTGCCACCAGCAGGGACAGAGCTAGCACAGATACGCAGTATTTT.

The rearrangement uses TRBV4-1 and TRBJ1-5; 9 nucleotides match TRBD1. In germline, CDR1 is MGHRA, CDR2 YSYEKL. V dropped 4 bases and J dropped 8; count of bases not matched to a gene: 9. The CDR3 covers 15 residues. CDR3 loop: CASSRDRESGEPQHF. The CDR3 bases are TGCGCCAGCAGCCGGGACAGGGAAAGCGGAGAGCCCCAGCATTTT.

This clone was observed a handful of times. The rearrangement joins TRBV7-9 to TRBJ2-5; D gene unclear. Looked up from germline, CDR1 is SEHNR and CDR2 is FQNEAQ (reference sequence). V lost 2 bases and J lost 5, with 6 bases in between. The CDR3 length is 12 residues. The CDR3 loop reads CASSLNLETQYF. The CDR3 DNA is TGTGCCAGCAGCTTAAACTTGGAGACCCAGTACTTC. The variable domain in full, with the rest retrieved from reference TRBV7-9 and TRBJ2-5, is DTGVSQNPRHKITKRGQNVTFRCDPISEHNRLYWYRQTLGQGPEFLTYFQNEAQLEKSRLLSDRFSAERPKGSFSTLEIQRTEQGDSAMYLCASSLNLETQYFGPGTRLLVL.